This T cell receptor (beta chain) was recovered during a study of identical twins. Study-wide points: Within cord blood, abundant beta clonotypes carried fewer insertions, but memory repertoires showed no such trend.

CDR3 size: 17 residues. The germline CDR1 and CDR2 sequences are MNHEY and SVGEGT. The trim removed 4 bases at V and 0 bases at J, leaving 8 bases unmatched. cDNA molecules carried unique molecular identifiers, and template switching added a universal primer site. Each CDR3 protein is one row after TCRdb ran MiXCR on the 5' RACE reads. The table has 350,000 or so distinct CDR3 sequences, about 10% seen once. This clonotype has a handful of counts. Its target is unknown. The sample consisted of naive T cells sorted from blood. The V gene is TRBV6-2 or TRBV6-3, the J gene TRBJ2-1; 8 bases are a match to TRBD2. This TCR was recovered from a woman in her fifties or sixties in good health. For the CDR3, the DNA is TGTGCCAGCAGTTTAAGGACTAGCCGGAGCTCCTACAATGAGCAGTTCTTC. Protein product: CASSLRTSRSSYNEQFF.